These 5 T cell receptor beta chains originate from one sample sequenced in a study of cytomegalovirus exposure and HLA in healthy donors. Both 60 Vbeta primers and 13 Jbeta primers went into the PCR. Assay used: immunoSEQ multiplex PCR; TCRdb lists only in-frame clones, some missing. Seen here are around 50,000 clones, around 83% observed once, and the top ten hold 4.3%. Material: PBMCs. These receptors were collected from a man aged 30 to 39 in good health and CMV-seronegative.

The chain has TRBV6-1 and TRBJ2-1; TRBD1 matches at 9 bases. Germline CDR1 and CDR2: MNHNS and SASEGT. The CDR3 has 15 residues. Trimming removed 6 bases from V and 2 bases from J; junction bases left unmatched: 5. CDR3 bases: TGTGCCAGCAGGGGACAGGGAAGCCCCTACAATGAGCAGTTCTTC. Its translation is CASRGQGSPYNEQFF.

The V gene is TRBV6-6, the J gene TRBJ2-3; 14 positions agree with TRBD2. CDR1 MNHNY and CDR2 SVGAGI come from the germline V gene (reference sequence). The CDR3 spans 16 residues. Trimming cost V 1 base and J 6 bases; bases outside gene matches: 3. The CDR3 region has the DNA TGTGCCAGCAGTTACTTGACTAGCGGGAGGGGTGATACGCAGTATTTT. Translated: CASSYLTSGRGDTQYF.

The chain uses TRBV5-6 and TRBJ2-5; TRBD2 might be the D (6 bases). The CDR3 is made up of 15 amino acids. Germline CDR1 and CDR2: SGHDT and YYEEEE. Trimming cost V 0 bases and J 2 bases, with 11 bases left between them. The DNA for the CDR3 is TGTGCCAGCAGCTTGGCCTGGAGGGATCAAGAGACCCAGTACTTC. Its protein product is CASSLAWRDQETQYF.

This chain uses TRBV19 with TRBJ2-5, with a tentative D call TRBD1 (7 bases). CDR3 length: 13 residues. V shed 7 bases and J shed 5 bases, with 14 bases lying between them. In germline, CDR1 is LNHDA, CDR2 SQIVND (reference sequence). The CDR3 nucleotides are TGTGCCAGTACTCCAGGGGGGCAGGAGACCCAGTACTTC. Translated, it gives CASTPGGQETQYF. Together with reference TRBV19 and TRBJ2-5, the CDR3 gives the full variable domain: DGGITQSPKYLFRKEGQNVTLSCEQNLNHDAMYWYRQDPGQGLRLIYYSQIVNDFQKGDIAEGYSVSREKKESFPLTVTSAQKNPTAFYLCASTPGGQETQYFGPGTRLLVL.

The V call is TRBV28, the J call TRBJ2-2, with 8 nucleotides matching TRBD1. In germline, CDR1 is MDHEN, CDR2 SYDVKM. V lost 4 bases and J lost 7; bases outside the gene matches: 11. The CDR3 is 16 amino acids. CDR3 loop: CASSSREGQGFGELFF. For the CDR3, the DNA is TGTGCCAGCAGTTCCCGGGAAGGACAGGGTTTCGGGGAGCTGTTTTTT.